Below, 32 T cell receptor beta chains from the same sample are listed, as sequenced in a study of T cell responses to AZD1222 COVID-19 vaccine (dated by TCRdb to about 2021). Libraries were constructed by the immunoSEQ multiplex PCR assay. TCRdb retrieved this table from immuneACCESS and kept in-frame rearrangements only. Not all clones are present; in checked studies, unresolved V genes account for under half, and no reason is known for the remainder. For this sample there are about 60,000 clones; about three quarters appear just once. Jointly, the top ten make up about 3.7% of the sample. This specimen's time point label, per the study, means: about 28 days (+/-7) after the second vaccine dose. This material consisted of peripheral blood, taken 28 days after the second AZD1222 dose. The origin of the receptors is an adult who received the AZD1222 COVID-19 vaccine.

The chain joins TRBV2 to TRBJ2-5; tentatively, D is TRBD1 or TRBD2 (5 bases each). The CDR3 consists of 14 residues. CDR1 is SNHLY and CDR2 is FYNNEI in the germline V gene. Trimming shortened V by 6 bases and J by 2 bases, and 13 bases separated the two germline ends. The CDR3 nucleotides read TGTGCCAGCAGGAGGGACGGGGAACAAGAGACCCAGTACTTC. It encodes CASRRDGEQETQYF.

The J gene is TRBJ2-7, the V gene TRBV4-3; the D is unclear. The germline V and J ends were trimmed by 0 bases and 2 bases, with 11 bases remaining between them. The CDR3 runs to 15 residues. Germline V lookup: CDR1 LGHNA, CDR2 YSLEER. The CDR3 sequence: CASSQDSAPTYEQYF. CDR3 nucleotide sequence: TGCGCCAGCAGCCAAGATTCCGCCCCAACCTACGAGCAGTACTTC.

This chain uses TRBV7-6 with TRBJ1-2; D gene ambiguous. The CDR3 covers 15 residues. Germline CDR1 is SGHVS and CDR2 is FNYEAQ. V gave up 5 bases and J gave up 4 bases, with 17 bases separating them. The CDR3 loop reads CASSPSPGRPYGYTF. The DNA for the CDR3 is TGTGCCAGCAGCCCGAGCCCCGGACGGCCCTATGGCTACACCTTC.

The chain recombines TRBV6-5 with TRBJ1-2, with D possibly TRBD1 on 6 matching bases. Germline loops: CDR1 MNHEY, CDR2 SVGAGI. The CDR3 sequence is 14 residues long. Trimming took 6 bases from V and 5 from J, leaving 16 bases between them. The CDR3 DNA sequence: TGTGCCAGCAGCCCCGGACAGTCTCTATATGGCTACACCTTC. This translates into CASSPGQSLYGYTF.

The CDR3 nucleotides read TGTGCCAGCAGCTCACCGGGCGGCGAGCAGTACTTC. Encoded protein: CASSSPGGEQYF. The chain is built from TRBV5-5 and TRBJ2-7; D remains ambiguous. There are 12 residues in the CDR3. Germline V gene lookup returns CDR1 SGHKS and CDR2 YYEKEE (reference sequence). Trimming took 3 bases from V and 6 from J, leaving 10 bases between them.

The CDR3 loop reads CASSPGQGVDGYTF. DNA of the CDR3: TGTGCCAGCAGCCCGGGACAGGGGGTGGATGGCTACACCTTC. The chain carries TRBV7-2 and TRBJ1-2; 11 bases agree with TRBD1. V trimming: 5 bases; J trimming: 6 bases; junction bases outside the gene matches: 5. CDR3 size: 14 residues. Germline V gives CDR1 SGHTA, CDR2 FQGNSA.

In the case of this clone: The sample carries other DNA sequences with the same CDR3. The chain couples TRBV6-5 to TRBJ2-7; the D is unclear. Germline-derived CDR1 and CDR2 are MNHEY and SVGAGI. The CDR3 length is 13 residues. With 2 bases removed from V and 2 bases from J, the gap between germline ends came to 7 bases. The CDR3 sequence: CASSYDRAYEQYF. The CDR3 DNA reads TGTGCCAGCAGTTACGATCGGGCCTACGAGCAGTACTTC.

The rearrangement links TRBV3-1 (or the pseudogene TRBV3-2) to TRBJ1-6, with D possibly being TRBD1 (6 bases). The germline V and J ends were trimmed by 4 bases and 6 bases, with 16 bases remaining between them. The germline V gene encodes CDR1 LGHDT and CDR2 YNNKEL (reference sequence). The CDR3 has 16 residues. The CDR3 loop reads CASSPSFGGPNSPLHF. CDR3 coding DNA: TGTGCCAGCAGCCCATCCTTCGGGGGGCCTAATTCACCCCTCCACTTT.

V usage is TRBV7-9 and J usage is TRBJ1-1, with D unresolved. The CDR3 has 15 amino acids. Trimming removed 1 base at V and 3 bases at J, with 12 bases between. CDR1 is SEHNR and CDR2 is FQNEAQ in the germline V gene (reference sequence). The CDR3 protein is CASSLGVGLYTEAFF. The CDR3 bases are TGTGCCAGCAGCTTAGGTGTAGGGTTATACACTGAAGCTTTCTTT.

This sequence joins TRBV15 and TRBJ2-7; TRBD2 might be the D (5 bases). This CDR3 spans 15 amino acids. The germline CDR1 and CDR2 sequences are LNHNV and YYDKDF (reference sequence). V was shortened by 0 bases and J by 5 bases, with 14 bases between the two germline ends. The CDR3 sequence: CATSRDIREFDEQYF. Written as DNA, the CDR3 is TGTGCCACCAGCAGAGATATAAGGGAGTTCGACGAGCAGTACTTC.

In nucleotides, the CDR3 is TGCGCCAGCAGCCAAGACGGGGTAAACACTGAAGCTTTCTTT. As protein: CASSQDGVNTEAFF. The J gene is TRBJ1-1, the V gene TRBV4-3, with D uncertain. V lost 0 bases and J 2 bases, leaving 7 bases between the germline ends. The CDR3 is made up of 14 amino acids. Per germline, CDR1 LGHNA and CDR2 YSLEER.

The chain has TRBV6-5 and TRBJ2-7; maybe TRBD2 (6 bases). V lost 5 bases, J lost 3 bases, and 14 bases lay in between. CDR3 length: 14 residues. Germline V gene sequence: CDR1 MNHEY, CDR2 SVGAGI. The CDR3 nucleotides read TGTGCCAGCAGTCCCGGAGGGGCCTTCTACGAGCAGTACTTC. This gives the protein CASSPGGAFYEQYF.

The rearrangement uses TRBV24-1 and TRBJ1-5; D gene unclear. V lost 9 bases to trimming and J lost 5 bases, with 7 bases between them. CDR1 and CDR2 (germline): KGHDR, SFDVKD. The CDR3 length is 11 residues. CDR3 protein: CATGAYQPQHF. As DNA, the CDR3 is TGTGCCACCGGTGCTTATCAGCCCCAGCATTTT.

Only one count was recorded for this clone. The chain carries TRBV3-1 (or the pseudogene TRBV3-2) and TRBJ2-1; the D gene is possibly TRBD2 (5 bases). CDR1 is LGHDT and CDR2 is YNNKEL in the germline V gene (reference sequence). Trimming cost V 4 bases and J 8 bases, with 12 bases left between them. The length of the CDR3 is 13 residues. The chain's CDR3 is CASSPSTGYEQFF. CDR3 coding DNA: TGTGCCAGCAGCCCCTCGACGGGGTATGAGCAGTTCTTC.

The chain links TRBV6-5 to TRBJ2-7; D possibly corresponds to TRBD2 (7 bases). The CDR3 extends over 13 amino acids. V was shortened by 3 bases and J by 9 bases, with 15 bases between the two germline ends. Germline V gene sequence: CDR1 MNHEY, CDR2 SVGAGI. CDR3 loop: CASSYALGGLQYF. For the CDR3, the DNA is TGTGCCAGCAGTTATGCCTTGGGGGGGCTGCAGTACTTC.

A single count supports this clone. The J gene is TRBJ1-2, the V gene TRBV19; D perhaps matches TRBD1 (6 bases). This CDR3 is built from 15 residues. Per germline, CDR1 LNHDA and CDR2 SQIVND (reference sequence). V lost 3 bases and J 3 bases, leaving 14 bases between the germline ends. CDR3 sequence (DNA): TGTGCCAGTAGTATTTCGACCAGGGGTTACTATGGCTACACCTTC. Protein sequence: CASSISTRGYYGYTF.

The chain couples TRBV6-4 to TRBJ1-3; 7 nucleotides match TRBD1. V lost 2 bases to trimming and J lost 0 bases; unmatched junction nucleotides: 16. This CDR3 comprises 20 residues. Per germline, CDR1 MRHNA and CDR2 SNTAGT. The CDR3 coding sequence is TGTGCCAGCAGTGACCCGAAGGGACAGAGCTATTTCCTCTCTGGAAACACCATATATTTT. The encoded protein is CASSDPKGQSYFLSGNTIYF.

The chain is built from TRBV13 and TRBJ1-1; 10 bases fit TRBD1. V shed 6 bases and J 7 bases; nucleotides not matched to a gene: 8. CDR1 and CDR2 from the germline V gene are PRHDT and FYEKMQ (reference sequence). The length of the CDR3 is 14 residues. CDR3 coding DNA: TGTGCCAGCAGTTTCCGGGACAGGGGTTTTGAAGCTTTCTTT. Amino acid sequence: CASSFRDRGFEAFF.

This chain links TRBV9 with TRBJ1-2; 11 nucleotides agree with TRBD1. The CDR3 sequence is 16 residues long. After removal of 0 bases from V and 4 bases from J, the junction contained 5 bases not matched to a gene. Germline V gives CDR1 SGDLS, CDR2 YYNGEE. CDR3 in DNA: TGTGCCAGCAGCGTAGCGGCGGGACAGGGGGTCTATGGCTACACCTTC. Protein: CASSVAAGQGVYGYTF.

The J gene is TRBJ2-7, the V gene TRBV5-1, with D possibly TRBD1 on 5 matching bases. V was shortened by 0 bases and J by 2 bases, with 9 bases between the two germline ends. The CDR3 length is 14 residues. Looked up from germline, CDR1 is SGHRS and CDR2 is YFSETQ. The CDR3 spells CASSLGDSTYEQYF. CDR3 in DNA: TGCGCCAGCAGCTTGGGCGACAGTACCTACGAGCAGTACTTC.

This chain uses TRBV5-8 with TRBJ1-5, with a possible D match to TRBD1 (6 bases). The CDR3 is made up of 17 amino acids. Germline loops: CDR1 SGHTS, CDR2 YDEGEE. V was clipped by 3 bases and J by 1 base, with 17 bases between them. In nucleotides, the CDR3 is TGTGCCAGCAGCTCCGGTACACAGGGTGGAAGCAATCAGCCCCAGCATTTT. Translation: CASSSGTQGGSNQPQHF.

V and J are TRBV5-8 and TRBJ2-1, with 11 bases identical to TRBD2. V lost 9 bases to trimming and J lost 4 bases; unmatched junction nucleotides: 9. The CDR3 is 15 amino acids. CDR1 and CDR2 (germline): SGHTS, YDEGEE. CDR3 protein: CAISQGTSGYNEQFF. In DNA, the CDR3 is TGTGCCATCTCCCAGGGGACTAGCGGATACAATGAGCAGTTCTTC. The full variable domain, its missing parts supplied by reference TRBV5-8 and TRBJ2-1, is EAGVTQSPTHLIKTRGQQATLRCSPISGHTSVYWYQQALGLGLQFLLWYDEGEERNRGNFPPRFSGRQFPNYSSELNVNALELEDSALYLCAISQGTSGYNEQFFGPGTRLTVL.

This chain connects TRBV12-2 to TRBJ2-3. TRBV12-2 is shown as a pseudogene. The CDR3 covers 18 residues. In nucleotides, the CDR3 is TGTGCAAGTCGCTCGAGACCCCCCAACTTCCCTAGCACAGATACGCAGTATTTT. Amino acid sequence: CASRSRPPNFPSTDTQYF.

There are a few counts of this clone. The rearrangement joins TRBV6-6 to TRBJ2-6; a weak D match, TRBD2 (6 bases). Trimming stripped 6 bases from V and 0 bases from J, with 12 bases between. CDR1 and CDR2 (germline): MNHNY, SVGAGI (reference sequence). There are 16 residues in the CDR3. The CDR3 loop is CASRRDPYSGANVLTF. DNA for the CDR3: TGTGCCAGCAGGCGGGACCCATACTCTGGGGCCAACGTCCTGACTTTC.

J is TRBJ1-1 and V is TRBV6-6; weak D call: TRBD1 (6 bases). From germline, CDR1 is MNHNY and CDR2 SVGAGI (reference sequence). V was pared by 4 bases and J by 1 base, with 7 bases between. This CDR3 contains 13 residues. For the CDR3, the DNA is TGTGCCAGCAGTTCGGGACAGAACACTGAAGCTTTCTTT. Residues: CASSSGQNTEAFF.

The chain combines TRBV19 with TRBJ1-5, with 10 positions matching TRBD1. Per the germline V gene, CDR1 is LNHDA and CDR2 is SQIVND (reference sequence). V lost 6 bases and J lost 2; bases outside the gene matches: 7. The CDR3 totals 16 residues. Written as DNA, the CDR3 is TGTGCCAGTAGATTGACAGGGGGCGGTGGCAATCAGCCCCAGCATTTT. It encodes CASRLTGGGGNQPQHF.

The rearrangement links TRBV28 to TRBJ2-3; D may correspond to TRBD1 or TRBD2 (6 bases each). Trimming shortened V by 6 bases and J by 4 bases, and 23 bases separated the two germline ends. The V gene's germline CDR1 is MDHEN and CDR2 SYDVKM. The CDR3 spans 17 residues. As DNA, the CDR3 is TGTGCCAGCAGGCACCCAGGGGCGGGGCCGACGGCAGATACGCAGTATTTT. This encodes CASRHPGAGPTADTQYF.

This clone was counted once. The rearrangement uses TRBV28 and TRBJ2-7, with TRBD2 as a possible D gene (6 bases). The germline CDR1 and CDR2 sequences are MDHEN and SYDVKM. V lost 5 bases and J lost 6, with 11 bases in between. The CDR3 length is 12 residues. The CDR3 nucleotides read TGTGCCAGCAGTAAGTTGCGGGGCGAGCAGTACTTC. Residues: CASSKLRGEQYF.

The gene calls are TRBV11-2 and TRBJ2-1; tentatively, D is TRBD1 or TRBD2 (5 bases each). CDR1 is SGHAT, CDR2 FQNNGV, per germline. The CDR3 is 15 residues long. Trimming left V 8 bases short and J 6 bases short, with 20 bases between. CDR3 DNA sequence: TGTGCCAGCGCCTTCCGGGGCGCGCGAGGCAATGAGCAGTTCTTC. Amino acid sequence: CASAFRGARGNEQFF.

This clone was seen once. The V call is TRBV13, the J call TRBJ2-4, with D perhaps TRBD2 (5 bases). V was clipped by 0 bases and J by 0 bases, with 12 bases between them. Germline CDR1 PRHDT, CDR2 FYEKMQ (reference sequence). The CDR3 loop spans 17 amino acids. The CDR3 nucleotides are TGTGCCAGCAGCTTAGGCTGGGGAGAACTAGCCAAAAACATTCAGTACTTC. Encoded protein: CASSLGWGELAKNIQYF.

The CDR3 spells CSVEAAGDNSPLHF. CDR3 coding DNA: TGCAGCGTTGAGGCCGCGGGGGATAATTCACCCCTCCACTTT. The rearrangement uses TRBV29-1 and TRBJ1-6; weak D call: TRBD1 (5 bases). In germline, CDR1 is SQVTM, CDR2 ANQGSEA. Deletions cut 3 bases from V and 5 bases from J, with 11 bases between. The CDR3 totals 14 residues.

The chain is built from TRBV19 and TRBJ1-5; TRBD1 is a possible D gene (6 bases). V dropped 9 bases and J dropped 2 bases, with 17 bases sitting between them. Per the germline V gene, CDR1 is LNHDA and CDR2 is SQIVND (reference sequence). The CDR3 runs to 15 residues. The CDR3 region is CASDSTGIGNQPQHF. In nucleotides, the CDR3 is TGTGCCAGCGACTCAACAGGGATTGGCAATCAGCCCCAGCATTTT.